This T cell receptor (beta chain) was recovered during a study of blood T cell repertoires in COVID-19. On the study more broadly: COVID-19 samples, acute and convalescent, were from the United States, Italy and Spain.

Per the original data handling: Researchers report that nucleated cell counts were estimated from reference gene primer amplification. Assay used: immunoSEQ multiplex PCR; TCRdb lists only in-frame clones, some missing. V, J and clone size are taken as reported in that table, and D and trimming were inferred from the DNA itself. Of 430,000 or so clones in the sample, roughly 90% are singletons; the top ten hold roughly 1.9%. From germline, CDR1 is LGHNA and CDR2 YSLEER. The CDR3 has 14 amino acids. V lost 0 bases, J lost 4 bases, and 9 bases lay in between. Participant ages covered about 18 to 90 years across around 25 US areas. Donors in Cohort 3 who had recovered were those with two negative PCRs, healthcare professional clearance, or resolution of their symptoms.

This chain uses TRBV4-3 with TRBJ1-2; the D is unclear. Sequenced sample: PBMCs or T cells enriched from blood (not recorded which). This clonotype was sampled from a woman aged 40 to 55 who had recovered from COVID-19. The CDR3 sequence: CASSQDGGIYGYTF. The CDR3 bases are TGCGCCAGCAGCCAAGATGGCGGGATCTATGGCTACACCTTC.